The 9 T cell receptor beta chains below come from one sample, sequenced in a study of blood T cell repertoires in COVID-19. The method was immunoSEQ multiplex PCR; TCRdb's version includes in-frame clones alone and lacks a portion of them. The sample has roughly 180,000 clones, 60% to 80% seen once. The sample was PBMCs or T cells enriched from blood (not recorded which). Receptors originate from a man aged 60 to 75 who had been exposed to COVID-19.

The V gene is TRBV5-1, the J gene TRBJ2-3; TRBD2 matches 14 bases. V gave up 0 bases and J gave up 2 bases; unmatched junction bases: 8. From germline, CDR1 is SGHRS and CDR2 YFSETQ. There are 19 residues in the CDR3. In DNA, the CDR3 is TGCGCCAGCAGCTTGGCGGCCCGGGGACTAGCGGGAGTCACAGATACGCAGTATTTT. Amino acids: CASSLAARGLAGVTDTQYF.

The sample holds many counts of this clone. This CDR3 is CASRDPRQATGNTIYF. The CDR3 DNA reads TGTGCCAGCAGGGACCCCAGACAGGCCACTGGAAACACCATATATTTT. This chain links TRBV27 with TRBJ1-3, with D tentatively TRBD1 (6 bases). This CDR3 region has 16 residues. The V gene lost 6 bases and the J gene lost 2 bases, with 17 bases spanning the gap. Germline lookup yields CDR1 MNHEY and CDR2 SMNVEV (reference sequence).

On this clone itself: The junction departs from the called germline gene at one end, perhaps through a read error. The rearrangement joins TRBV19 to TRBJ2-3; 9 nucleotides line up with TRBD2. CDR3 size: 14 residues. The germline V gene has CDR1 LNHDA and CDR2 SQIVND (reference sequence). CDR3 sequence: CATSRREGGDTQYF. The CDR3 DNA sequence: TGTGCCACTAGTAGGCGGGAGGGAGGCGATACGCAGTATTTT.

This rearrangement joins TRBV5-4 to TRBJ1-6, with 8 bases lining up with TRBD1. Germline V CDR1 and CDR2: SGHNT, YYREEE (reference sequence). CDR3 length: 16 amino acids. Losses at the gene ends were 0 bases for V and 10 bases for J; bases not matched to a gene: 9. CDR3 DNA sequence: TGTGCCAGCAGCTTGGACAGGGGGAAAGATCGGTCACCCCTCCACTTT. Translating gives CASSLDRGKDRSPLHF. The full variable domain, with the rest looked up from reference TRBV5-4 and TRBJ1-6, is ETGVTQSPTHLIKTRGQQVTLRCSSQSGHNTVSWYQQALGQGPQFIFQYYREEENGRGNFPPRFSGLQFPNYSSELNVNALELDDSALYLCASSLDRGKDRSPLHFGNGTRLTVT.

The gene calls are TRBV6-4 and TRBJ2-3; 14 positions match TRBD2. Trimming at V came to 6 bases and at J to 5 bases, leaving 7 bases not matched to a gene. The CDR3 loop spans 16 amino acids. CDR1 and CDR2 (germline): MRHNA, SNTAGT. The CDR3 DNA reads TGTGCCAGCAGCCGGACTAGCGGGAGGCCTGGAGATACGCAGTATTTT. This sequence encodes CASSRTSGRPGDTQYF.

On this clone itself: One end of the junction does not line up with germline, which may come from a read error. The J gene is TRBJ1-1, the V gene TRBV10-3; weak D call: TRBD1 (6 bases). This CDR3 has 16 amino acids. Germline CDR1 ENHRY, CDR2 SYGVKD. The CDR3 loop reads CAISDGLGGANTEAFF. The DNA of the CDR3 is TGTGCAATCAGTGACGGGTTAGGGGGGGCGAACACTGAAGCTTTCTTT.

J is TRBJ2-2 and V is TRBV18, with a possible D match to TRBD1 (8 bases). The V gene lost 6 bases and the J gene lost 7 bases, with 21 bases spanning the gap. This CDR3 contains 16 residues. Germline V gene lookup returns CDR1 KGHSH and CDR2 LQKENI. The CDR3 region is CASSSTGGLPHGELFF. In DNA form, the CDR3 reads TGTGCCAGCTCGTCCACAGGGGGACTACCCCACGGGGAGCTGTTTTTT.

V usage is TRBV7-9 and J usage is TRBJ2-5; 13 nucleotides match TRBD2. CDR3 length equals 18 residues. Germline V gene data show CDR1 as SEHNR and CDR2 as FQNEAQ (reference sequence). With 5 bases clipped from V and 4 bases from J, the junction kept 13 bases outside the gene matches. The CDR3 spells CASSLKTLAGGPGETQYF. The DNA for the CDR3 is TGTGCCAGCAGCCTAAAAACACTAGCGGGAGGGCCGGGAGAGACCCAGTACTTC.

The chain joins TRBV5-1 to TRBJ2-1; 11 positions agree with TRBD2. The CDR3 consists of 15 residues. The germline gives CDR1 SGHRS, CDR2 YFSETQ. V shed 6 bases and J 2 bases; nucleotides not matched to a gene: 4. The CDR3 here is CASTILAGAYNEQFF. In nucleotides, the CDR3 is TGCGCCAGCACCATACTAGCGGGGGCCTACAATGAGCAGTTCTTC.